A single sample gave rise to the 21 T cell receptor beta chains below, sequenced in a study of blood T cells in healthy people across ages. Then a second PCR, running roughly 7 to 11 cycles, was carried out with a sample-barcoded 5' primer and a J-beta primer mix. MiXCR, run by TCRdb on the 5' RACE reads, gives a single entry per CDR3 protein. This sample carries roughly 730,000 distinct CDR3 sequences, 56% of them seen once, and the ten largest clones take under 30%. The sequenced sample consisted of blood. The receptors originated from a man in his forties in good health.

Written as DNA, the CDR3 is TGTGCCAGCAGCTTAGTAGGGTACGATGGCTACACCTTC. Translation: CASSLVGYDGYTF. V and J are TRBV7-2 and TRBJ1-2, with unresolved D. The CDR3 length is 13 residues. Germline V CDR1 and CDR2: SGHTA, FQGNSA. V was shortened by 1 base and J by 6 bases, with 9 bases between the two germline ends.

This sequence joins TRBV7-3 and TRBJ2-4, with D tentatively TRBD2 (6 bases). The DNA end favors TRBJ2-7, so the J call may be wrong. This CDR3 contains 13 residues. The V gene's germline CDR1 is SGHTA and CDR2 FQGTGA. For the CDR3, the DNA is TGTGCCAGCAGCTCCGGGGGAGTTGGCGAGCAGTACTTC. It yields the protein CASSSGGVGEQYF.

V and J are TRBV10-2 and TRBJ2-3; D is perhaps TRBD1 or TRBD2 (5 bases each). Germline V CDR1 and CDR2: WSHSY, SAAADI. V gave up 6 bases and J gave up 2 bases, with 9 bases separating them. This CDR3 comprises 13 residues. CDR3: CASREGHTDTQYF. The CDR3 DNA reads as TGCGCCAGCAGAGAGGGGCACACAGATACGCAGTATTTT.

This chain joins TRBV29-1 and TRBJ2-2; D remains unclear. V dropped 1 base and J dropped 3 bases, with 3 bases sitting between them. The germline V gene has CDR1 SQVTM and CDR2 ANQGSEA. CDR3 length equals 12 residues. In DNA, the CDR3 is TGCAGCGTTGAAGGGTACACCGGGGAGCTGTTTTTT. Its protein is CSVEGYTGELFF.

V usage is TRBV6-6 and J usage is TRBJ2-1; 8 bases are shared with TRBD1. The CDR3 sequence is 15 residues long. The ends lost 6 bases at V and 3 bases at J; junction bases unmatched: 7. CDR1 and CDR2 from the germline V gene are MNHNY and SVGAGI (reference sequence). The CDR3 region has the DNA TGTGCCAGCAGCTCGACAGGGGCGGGCTACAATGAGCAGTTCTTC. Its translation is CASSSTGAGYNEQFF.

This clonotype was seen a few times. J is TRBJ1-2 and V is TRBV29-1; the D gene is possibly TRBD1 (5 bases). The CDR3 length is 11 residues. Germline assignment: CDR1 SQVTM and CDR2 ANQGSEA. V was clipped by 7 bases and J by 8 bases, with 14 bases between them. Written as DNA, the CDR3 is TGCAGCGGTGATCCAGGGTACGGCTACACCTTC. As protein: CSGDPGYGYTF. Filled out from reference TRBV29-1 and TRBJ1-2, the complete variable domain reads SAVISQKPSRDICQRGTSLTIQCQVDSQVTMMFWYRQQPGQSLTLIATANQGSEATYESGFVIDKFPISRPNLTFSTLTVSNMSPEDSSIYLCSGDPGYGYTFGSGTRLTVV.

V usage is TRBV28 and J usage is TRBJ2-3, with 11 nucleotides matching TRBD2. CDR1 and CDR2 (germline): MDHEN, SYDVKM. The V and J ends lost 6 bases and 0 bases, in that order; junction bases with no gene match: 11. This CDR3 has 18 residues. The CDR3 loop is CASSFRLAGRASTDTQYF. CDR3 in DNA: TGTGCCAGCAGCTTCCGACTAGCGGGGAGAGCTAGCACAGATACGCAGTATTTT.

As to this clonotype: A read error may explain this, as a much larger clone is one base away. V gene TRBV11-2 combines with J gene TRBJ2-3, with a possible D match to TRBD2 (6 bases). Germline CDR1 reads SGHAT; CDR2 reads FQNNGV. V was pared by 3 bases and J by 6 bases, with 10 bases between. The CDR3 is 13 amino acids. The CDR3 reads CASSFGRGDTQYF. CDR3 DNA: TGTGCCAGCAGCTTCGGACGGGGGGATACGCAGTATTTT.

V is TRBV7-2 and J is TRBJ2-3; 8 bases are a match to TRBD2. CDR1 is SGHTA and CDR2 is FQGNSA in the germline V gene. This CDR3 has 17 amino acids. The V and J ends lost 4 bases and 8 bases, in that order; junction bases with no gene match: 17. The CDR3 coding sequence is TGTGCCAGCAGCTCTCATCCGGGGGGGCGATCGGCTGCTACGCAGTATTTT. Its translation: CASSSHPGGRSAATQYF.

V and J are TRBV28 and TRBJ2-2; the D gene is possibly TRBD2 (6 bases). The V gene lost 7 bases and the J gene lost 8 bases, with 14 bases spanning the gap. The CDR3 length is 13 residues. Looked up from germline, CDR1 is MDHEN and CDR2 is SYDVKM. The CDR3 bases are TGTGCCAGCAAGTCCGGCGGGACTGGGGAGCTGTTTTTT. Protein product: CASKSGGTGELFF. The full variable domain, its missing parts supplied by reference TRBV28 and TRBJ2-2, is DVKVTQSSRYLVKRTGEKVFLECVQDMDHENMFWYRQDPGLGLRLIYFSYDVKMKEKGDIPEGYSVSREKKERFSLILESASTNQTSMYLCASKSGGTGELFFGEGSRLTVL.

The rearrangement links TRBV7-9 to TRBJ1-2; no reliable D call. V lost 5 bases and J 6 bases, leaving 13 bases between the germline ends. CDR3 length: 13 amino acids. CDR1 is SEHNR and CDR2 is FQNEAQ in the germline V gene (reference sequence). The CDR3 reads CASSGRTADGYTF. The CDR3 DNA is TGTGCCAGCAGCGGACGGACTGCCGATGGCTACACCTTC.

This chain links TRBV5-1 with TRBJ1-4, with D possibly TRBD1 on 6 matching bases. V lost 7 bases and J 0 bases, leaving 13 bases between the germline ends. This CDR3 comprises 15 residues. CDR1 and CDR2 from the germline V gene are SGHRS and YFSETQ. The CDR3: CASRIGTTTNEKLFF. The CDR3 DNA follows: TGCGCCAGCCGGATCGGGACAACAACTAATGAAAAACTGTTTTTT.

V and J are TRBV27 and TRBJ2-1, with a weak D call TRBD1 (6 bases). Germline assignment: CDR1 MNHEY and CDR2 SMNVEV (reference sequence). The V end was cut by 6 bases, the J end by 3 bases, with 12 bases between. This CDR3 spans 14 amino acids. The CDR3 is CASRGALNYNEQFF. The CDR3 DNA follows: TGTGCCAGCAGGGGGGCGTTGAACTACAATGAGCAGTTCTTC.

This sequence joins TRBV6-2 or TRBV6-3 and TRBJ1-5; TRBD1 might be the D (5 bases). Germline CDR1 and CDR2: MNHEY and SVGEGT. This CDR3 is 14 amino acids long. The V end lost 0 bases, the J end lost 4 bases, and 7 bases lay between the germline ends. The CDR3 bases are TGTGCCAGCAGTTACTCAAGACAGAATCAGCCCCAGCATTTT. It translates to CASSYSRQNQPQHF.

There are a few counts of this clonotype. The chain joins TRBV29-1 to TRBJ2-1, with TRBD2 matching 14 bases. The V gene's germline CDR1 is SQVTM and CDR2 ANQGSEA. CDR3 length equals 18 residues. V shed 6 bases, J shed 4 bases, and the junction held 14 bases outside the gene matches. The CDR3 DNA reads as TGCAGCGTAACGGGACTAGCGGGGGAGCCTCAAAAGTACAATGAGCAGTTCTTC. This codes for CSVTGLAGEPQKYNEQFF.

A few counts support this clonotype. V usage is TRBV7-6 and J usage is TRBJ2-7, with TRBD2 identical over 8 bases. CDR3 length: 16 residues. V shed 5 bases, J shed 4 bases, and the junction held 13 bases outside the gene matches. Germline assignment: CDR1 SGHVS and CDR2 FNYEAQ. Here the CDR3 DNA reads TGTGCCAGCAGCCAAGACGCGGGGGGCGTCTTTTACGAGCAGTACTTC. It is translated as CASSQDAGGVFYEQYF. The whole variable domain, remainder taken from reference TRBV7-6 and TRBJ2-7, is GAGVSQSPRYKVTKRGQDVALRCDPISGHVSLYWYRQALGQGPEFLTYFNYEAQQDKSGLPNDRFSAERPEGSISTLTIQRTEQRDSAMYRCASSQDAGGVFYEQYFGPGTRLTVT.

This clonotype has more than one count but fewer than ten. CDR3 bases: TGTGCCACCAGCATACAACAGGATACGCAGTATTTT. Translation gives CATSIQQDTQYF. This chain uses TRBV15 with TRBJ2-3; D unresolved. Germline V gene data show CDR1 as LNHNV and CDR2 as YYDKDF (reference sequence). Trimming pared 4 bases from V and 6 bases from J, leaving 8 bases between. This CDR3 comprises 12 residues.

This clonotype was recorded a few times. The chain uses TRBV25-1 and TRBJ2-7, with 9 bases identical to TRBD1. Looked up from germline, CDR1 is MGHDK and CDR2 is SYGVNS. The CDR3 covers 14 residues. After removal of 6 bases from V and 3 bases from J, the junction contained 6 bases not matched to a gene. This chain's CDR3 is CASRAGTGLYEQYF. The CDR3 DNA is TGTGCCAGCAGAGCCGGGACAGGGCTCTACGAGCAGTACTTC.

This clonotype occurred many times. V gene TRBV14 combines with J gene TRBJ2-1; the D is unclear. V lost 0 bases, J lost 5 bases, and 11 bases lay in between. CDR3 size: 15 residues. Germline CDR1 reads SGHDN; CDR2 reads FVKESK. CDR3 region: CASSQDLVANNEQFF. In DNA form, the CDR3 reads TGTGCCAGCAGCCAAGATTTAGTCGCAAACAATGAGCAGTTCTTC.

The CDR3 sequence: CASSPPIISGGDEQYF. In DNA, the CDR3 is TGTGCCAGCAGTCCGCCGATTATAAGCGGGGGGGACGAACAGTATTTT. The chain uses TRBV12-3 or TRBV12-4 and TRBJ2-3; 10 bases align to TRBD2. This CDR3 contains 16 residues. V lost 5 bases and J lost 12; bases outside the gene matches: 17.

The chain recombines TRBV25-1 with TRBJ1-4; no definite D call. V was clipped by 4 bases and J by 6 bases, with 15 bases between them. This CDR3 contains 15 residues. Germline CDR1 MGHDK, CDR2 SYGVNS. In nucleotides, the CDR3 is TGTGCCAGCAGTGCGTCGGGGTCCCTCGATGAAAAACTGTTTTTT. This translates into CASSASGSLDEKLFF.